This T cell receptor (beta chain) was observed in a study of blood T cell repertoires in COVID-19. Study in general: PBMCs, B-cell-depleted T cells, or T cells were the source of the cDNA or gDNA that made up the material.

V shed 1 base and J shed 7 bases, with 7 bases lying between them. This CDR3 has 11 amino acids. CDR1 is DFQATT, CDR2 SNEGSKA, per germline (reference sequence). Seattle-derived patients entered the study during active infection and were followed longitudinally. As originally analysed: Amplified reference gene primers provided the basis for estimating nucleated cell counts. Data came from immunoSEQ multiplex PCR; TCRdb stores just in-frame clones and leaves some out. V, J and clone size reflect that table, while D and trimming were determined from the DNA. The table records about 95,000 clones, roughly 90% of them present only once.

The sequence came from a man over 45 with COVID-19, enrolled during active disease. This chain links TRBV20-1 with TRBJ1-1, with D unresolved. Sequenced: peripheral blood. The chain's CDR3 is CSARGAVEAFF. In DNA, the CDR3 is TGCAGTGCTAGAGGGGCAGTTGAAGCTTTCTTT.